This T cell receptor beta chain was identified during a study of T-cell reconstitution after alpha-beta-depleted transplantation in children. This clonotype was seen a handful of times. No antigen is known for it. Preparation of the TCRbeta library was carried out with unique molecular identifiers. TCRdb passed the PCR reads through MiXCR, listing each CDR3 protein once. The top ten hold 12% to 15% of the sample, which has around 580,000 distinct CDR3 sequences, about 23% seen once. Study results and caveats: Among T cells one year after transplant, newly produced cells accounted for most counts and diversity.

Per the germline V gene, CDR1 is DFQATT and CDR2 is SNEGSKA (reference sequence). V lost 7 bases to trimming and J lost 6 bases, with 15 bases between them. The CDR3 runs to 13 residues. The input for sequencing was PBMCs, mostly from graft donor cells, taken 360 days after TCRalphabeta/CD19-depleted stem cell transplant. V usage is TRBV20-1 and J usage is TRBJ2-2; the D is unclear. The sequence was collected from a boy in the first two years of life who had a stem cell transplant for acute myeloid leukemia, so the T cells may come from the graft donor. The DNA of the CDR3 is TGCAGTGTAATGCGAGGCCGGGCCGGGGAGCTGTTTTTT. Its translation is CSVMRGRAGELFF.